The clone carrying this TCR beta chain was recorded at least ten times. With a constant-region primer, TCR beta cDNA was made from 450 to 500 ng of total RNA. It was through three nested multiplex PCR rounds of slightly modified ARM-PCR that TCR beta libraries arose. A C-beta reverse primer was combined with TRBV1-TRBV30 forward primers in the first two PCR rounds, and each round had around 10 cycles. MiXCR, run by TCRdb on the multiplex PCR reads, gives a single entry per CDR3 protein. The sample includes about 320,000 distinct CDR3 sequences, 65% of them seen just once. There are 13 residues in the CDR3. The germline V gene encodes CDR1 SGHDN and CDR2 FVKESK. Trimming removed 0 bases at V and 4 bases at J, with 5 bases between. Unsorted whole blood served as the source of blood RNA, and germline DNA was extracted as well. Infection with HBV was chronic in patients; they were treatment-naive. Surgery was preceded by the collection of about 3.6 milliliters of peripheral blood.

The data derive from a study of tumor-infiltrating lymphocytes in primary liver carcinoma. Background on the study: Primary liver carcinoma, confirmed by histopathology, was surgically resected.

This sequence was found in a man aged 35-49 years with primary liver carcinoma and hepatitis B virus infection. Material: peripheral blood. The chain joins TRBV14 to TRBJ2-3; D is ambiguous. CDR3 sequence reads: CASSQDNSDTQYF. Written as DNA, the CDR3 is TGTGCCAGCAGCCAAGATAACTCAGATACGCAGTATTTT. Variable domain in full (rest from reference TRBV14 and TRBJ2-3): EAGVTQFPSHSVIEKGQTVTLRCDPISGHDNLYWYRRVMGKEIKFLLHFVKESKQDESGMPNNRFLAERTGGTYSTLKVQPAELEDSGVYFCASSQDNSDTQYFGPGTRLTVL.